This T cell receptor beta chain came from a study of blood T cell repertoires in COVID-19. Repertoires were generated with immunoSEQ multiplex PCR, while TCRdb's copy carries only in-frame clones and drops some. The sample lists about 360,000 clones; 80% to 90% were seen once. This CDR3 comprises 14 residues. V gave up 6 bases and J gave up 3 bases, with 11 bases separating them. Germline-derived CDR1 and CDR2 are ENHRY and SYGVKD. Source material: peripheral blood. The origin of this receptor is a man aged 25 to 45 with active or convalescent COVID-19. The genes are TRBV10-3 and TRBJ2-2; D is undetermined. This chain's CDR3 is CAIRAPSDTGELFF. Written as DNA, the CDR3 is TGTGCCATCAGAGCACCTAGTGACACCGGGGAGCTGTTTTTT.